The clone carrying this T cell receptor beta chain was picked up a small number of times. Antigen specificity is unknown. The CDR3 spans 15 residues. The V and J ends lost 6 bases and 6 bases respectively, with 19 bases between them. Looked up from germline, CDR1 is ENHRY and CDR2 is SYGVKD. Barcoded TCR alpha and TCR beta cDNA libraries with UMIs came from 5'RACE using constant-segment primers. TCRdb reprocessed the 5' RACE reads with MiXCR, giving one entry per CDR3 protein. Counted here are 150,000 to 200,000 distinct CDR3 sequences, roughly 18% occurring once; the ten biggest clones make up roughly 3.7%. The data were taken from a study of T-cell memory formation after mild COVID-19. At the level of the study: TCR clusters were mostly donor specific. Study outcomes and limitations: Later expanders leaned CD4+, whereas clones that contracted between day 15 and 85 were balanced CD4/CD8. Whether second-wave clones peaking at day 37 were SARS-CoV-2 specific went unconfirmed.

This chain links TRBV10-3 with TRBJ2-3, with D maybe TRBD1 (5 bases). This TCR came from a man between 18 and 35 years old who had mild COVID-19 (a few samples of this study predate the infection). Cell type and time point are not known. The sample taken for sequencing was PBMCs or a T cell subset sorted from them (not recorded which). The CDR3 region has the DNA TGTGCCATCAGCCGCAACTCCGGACAAGGCGATACGCAGTATTTT. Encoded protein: CAISRNSGQGDTQYF.